This T cell receptor beta chain was captured by sequencing in a study of blood T cell repertoires in COVID-19. On the study more broadly: PBMCs, B-cell-depleted T cells, or T cells provided the cDNA or gDNA that made up the material.

Data came from immunoSEQ multiplex PCR; TCRdb stores just in-frame clones and leaves some out. The data contain under 200,000 clones, more than 85% of them singletons. Germline values: CDR1 LNHDA, CDR2 SQIVND (reference sequence). V lost 10 bases and J 6 bases, leaving 18 bases between the germline ends. This CDR3 region has 13 residues. The chain carries TRBV19 and TRBJ1-2; maybe TRBD1 (5 bases). The receptor was isolated from a man aged 18 to 29 with acute or convalescent COVID-19. Sequenced material: peripheral blood. The CDR3 here is CATRDSPVDGYTF. The CDR3 DNA reads as TGTGCCACCAGAGACAGCCCGGTTGATGGCTACACCTTC.